What follows are 23 T cell receptor beta chains derived from one specimen sequenced in a study of T cells in Graves' hyperthyroidism and ophthalmopathy. Authors of the study amplified TCR beta CDR3 regions from RNA transcripts. An initial round of RT-PCR targeting the TCR CDR3 relied on the HTBI primer set. TCRdb re-analysed the multiplex PCR reads in MiXCR, keeping a single row per CDR3 protein. This table holds about 290,000 distinct CDR3 sequences, about an eighth found once. Sequenced material: blood. The receptors derive from a woman in her thirties with Graves' hyperthyroidism that later progressed to Graves' ophthalmopathy.

Remarks on this clonotype: This may stem from a read error, because a much larger clone lies one nucleotide away. This chain joins TRBV20-1 and TRBJ2-7; 7 bases agree with TRBD2. The germline CDR1 and CDR2 sequences are DFQATT and SNEGSKA (reference sequence). The CDR3 is 14 residues long. The CDR3, as DNA: TGCAGTGCGAGTGGGCGGGAGCCCCCCTACGGGCAGTACTTC. Translating it yields CSASGREPPYGQYF.

Here the CDR3 DNA reads TGCGCCAGCAGTCTTAAAAAGGACAGGGGAAATCAGCCCCAGCATTTT. It codes for CASSLKKDRGNQPQHF. V usage is TRBV4-1 and J usage is TRBJ1-5; 9 bases match TRBD1. This CDR3 is built from 16 residues. After removal of 6 bases from V and 4 bases from J, the junction contained 10 bases not matched to a gene. Germline lookup yields CDR1 MGHRA and CDR2 YSYEKL.

There are a few counts of this clonotype. Sequence at one end of the junction differs from germline and may be a read error. This chain's CDR3 is CASSLNFDYEQYF. The CDR3 DNA reads TGTGCTAGCAGCTTGAACTTCGACTACGAGCAGTACTTC. The chain uses TRBV7-7 and TRBJ2-7; D ambiguous. Germline V gene data show CDR1 as SSHAT and CDR2 as FNYEAQ (reference sequence). The CDR3 contains 13 residues.

This clonotype was seen ten or more times. The genes are TRBV4-1 and TRBJ1-2, with no clear D. From germline, CDR1 is MGHRA and CDR2 YSYEKL. The CDR3 covers 13 residues. Deletions cut 3 bases from V and 1 base from J, with 6 bases between. The chain's CDR3 is CASSHSSNYGYTF. The DNA for the CDR3 is TGCGCCAGCAGCCATTCGAGTAACTATGGCTACACCTTC.

This clonotype was observed many times. This chain uses TRBV30 with TRBJ2-1; 7 bases match TRBD2. The V gene end was trimmed by 5 bases and the J gene end by 12 bases; junction bases not matched to a gene: 7. Germline CDR1 GTSNPN, CDR2 SVGIG (reference sequence). This CDR3 is 11 amino acids long. The CDR3 DNA sequence: TGTGCCTGGTCCCACACGGGGGGGCAGTTCTTC. Translated: CAWSHTGGQFF.

Many counts were recorded for this clonotype. This chain connects TRBV19 to TRBJ1-5, with 9 positions matching TRBD1. V lost 3 bases to trimming and J lost 7 bases; unmatched junction nucleotides: 4. CDR3 length: 14 amino acids. Per germline, CDR1 LNHDA and CDR2 SQIVND (reference sequence). The CDR3 region is CASSIDRGAQPQHF. The CDR3 DNA is TGTGCCAGTAGTATCGACAGGGGGGCCCAGCCCCAGCATTTT.

This clonotype was seen more than once but under ten times. The chain's CDR3 is CASSQGTSGRGELFF. The CDR3 DNA follows: TGCGCCAGCAGCCAAGGGACTAGCGGGAGAGGGGAGCTGTTTTTT. This chain uses TRBV4-3 with TRBJ2-2; 13 nucleotides agree with TRBD2. Germline CDR1 is LGHNA and CDR2 is YSLEER. The ends lost 1 base at V and 8 bases at J; junction bases unmatched: 1. The CDR3 loop spans 15 amino acids.

Many counts were recorded for this clonotype. The chain joins TRBV12-3 or TRBV12-4 to TRBJ2-5; D remains unclear. Trimming removed 3 bases at V and 0 bases at J, with 11 bases between. This CDR3 comprises 15 residues. CDR3 DNA: TGTGCCAGCAGTTTCCGGGCAGCTAACCAAGAGACCCAGTACTTC. Protein product: CASSFRAANQETQYF.

This clonotype has at least ten counts. Here the CDR3 reads CASGEDGGSYEQYF. The DNA of the CDR3 is TGTGCCAGCGGGGAGGACGGAGGTTCCTACGAGCAGTACTTC. The chain couples TRBV2 to TRBJ2-7, with D possibly TRBD2 on 6 matching bases. V was trimmed by 8 bases and J by 1 base, leaving 15 bases between them. This CDR3 region has 14 residues. From germline, CDR1 is SNHLY and CDR2 FYNNEI.

As regards this clonotype: A much larger clonotype is one base distant, so this may be a read error. The chain combines TRBV6-1 with TRBJ2-7, with 7 bases lining up with TRBD1. The germline gives CDR1 MNHNS, CDR2 SASEGT. Losses at the gene ends were 3 bases for V and 5 bases for J; bases not matched to a gene: 13. The CDR3 has 16 residues. The CDR3 loop is CASSESFRTGVDEQYF. The CDR3 region has the DNA TGTGCCAGCAGTGAGTCTTTTAGGACAGGTGTAGACGAGCAGTACTTC.

There are many counts of this clonotype. The chain is built from TRBV11-3 and TRBJ2-3, with 8 bases aligning to TRBD2. The CDR3 runs 15 residues. V lost 6 bases, J lost 7 bases, and 12 bases stayed unmatched. In germline, CDR1 is SGHNT, CDR2 YENEEA. CDR3 bases: TGTGCCAGCAGTCGTTCGGGACTAGAGGCCCATACGCAGTATTTT. Its protein is CASSRSGLEAHTQYF.

The chain has TRBV29-1 and TRBJ2-7, with 7 bases lining up with TRBD2. There are 17 residues in the CDR3. The J segment lost 3 bases and the V segment lost 1 base, leaving 15 bases of the junction unmatched. Germline-derived CDR1 and CDR2 are SQVTM and ANQGSEA. The CDR3 DNA sequence: TGCAGCGTTGAAGGTCACCTTGATGGCGGGAGTAACTACGAGCAGTACTTC. It codes for CSVEGHLDGGSNYEQYF.

This clonotype has only a few counts. The genes are TRBV28 and TRBJ2-6, with D perhaps given as TRBD1 or TRBD2 (5 bases each). CDR1 and CDR2 from the germline V gene are MDHEN and SYDVKM. This CDR3 contains 16 residues. Trimming left V 5 bases short and J 0 bases short, with 11 bases between. The CDR3 is CASSLRGYSGANVLTF. The CDR3 region has the DNA TGTGCCAGCAGTCTGAGGGGTTACTCTGGGGCCAACGTCCTGACTTTC.

This clonotype has at least ten counts. The chain is built from TRBV20-1 and TRBJ2-1, with D maybe TRBD1 (6 bases). Germline V lookup: CDR1 DFQATT, CDR2 SNEGSKA (reference sequence). The CDR3 is made up of 13 amino acids. V was trimmed by 6 bases and J by 7 bases, leaving 16 bases between them. CDR3 in amino acids: CSAWGPTGNEQFF. CDR3 bases: TGCAGTGCCTGGGGGCCAACCGGAAATGAGCAGTTCTTC.

In this sample, this clonotype turned up many times. The chain combines TRBV11-2 with TRBJ2-3; 9 nucleotides align to TRBD2. CDR1 and CDR2 from the germline V gene are SGHAT and FQNNGV. The length of the CDR3 is 16 residues. The V segment lost 4 bases and the J segment 0 bases; nucleotides outside the gene matches: 5. CDR3 nucleotide sequence: TGTGCCAGCAGCTCACCTAGCGGGATTAGCACAGATACGCAGTATTTT. It encodes CASSSPSGISTDTQYF.

This chain links TRBV6-1 with TRBJ1-6; D is perhaps TRBD1 (6 bases). CDR1 is MNHNS and CDR2 is SASEGT in the germline V gene. The CDR3 length is 15 residues. V shed 5 bases and J shed 6 bases, with 14 bases lying between them. The DNA for the CDR3 is TGTGCCAGCAGTACACAGGGATCTGCTAATTCACCCCTCCACTTT. Protein sequence: CASSTQGSANSPLHF.

This clonotype was seen at least ten times. This sequence joins TRBV12-3 or TRBV12-4 and TRBJ2-5; 9 bases line up with TRBD1. V gave up 5 bases and J gave up 4 bases; unmatched junction bases: 5. CDR3 size: 14 residues. Here the CDR3 reads CASSPDRGGETQYF. CDR3 nucleotide sequence: TGTGCCAGCAGTCCGGACAGGGGAGGAGAGACCCAGTACTTC.

This clonotype was counted at least ten times. The chain is built from TRBV6-2 or TRBV6-3 and TRBJ1-1; D may be TRBD1 (6 bases). V was clipped by 7 bases and J by 4 bases, with 16 bases between them. CDR1 MNHEY and CDR2 SVGEGT come from the germline V gene. CDR3 length equals 14 residues. The CDR3 here is CASTHPQGITEAFF. CDR3 sequence (DNA): TGTGCCAGCACCCACCCTCAGGGGATCACTGAAGCTTTCTTT.

This clonotype occurred many times. The gene calls are TRBV6-1 and TRBJ2-2; D might be TRBD2 (6 bases). This CDR3 comprises 16 residues. Germline V gene lookup returns CDR1 MNHNS and CDR2 SASEGT. The ends were cut back, 6 bases at V and 6 bases at J, with 20 bases in the middle. As DNA, the CDR3 is TGTGCCAGCAGACGCCGACTAGTTGTAGCCGCCGGGGAGCTGTTTTTT. The encoded protein is CASRRRLVVAAGELFF.

This clonotype occurred many times. The chain combines TRBV5-1 with TRBJ1-1; D may be TRBD1 (5 bases). This CDR3 contains 15 residues. Trimming stripped 4 bases from V and 0 bases from J, with 13 bases between. CDR1 is SGHRS and CDR2 is YFSETQ in the germline V gene. This CDR3 reads CASSLQGVVNTEAFF. The DNA for the CDR3 is TGCGCCAGCAGCCTCCAGGGCGTTGTGAACACTGAAGCTTTCTTT. The variable domain in full, completed from reference TRBV5-1 and TRBJ1-1, reads KAGVTQTPRYLIKTRGQQVTLSCSPISGHRSVSWYQQTPGQGLQFLFEYFSETQRNKGNFPGRFSGRQFSNSRSEMNVSTLELGDSALYLCASSLQGVVNTEAFFGQGTRLTVV.

V gene TRBV20-1 combines with J gene TRBJ1-1, with D hard to call. Germline V gene sequence: CDR1 DFQATT, CDR2 SNEGSKA (reference sequence). V was pared by 5 bases and J by 2 bases, with 6 bases between. The CDR3 loop spans 11 amino acids. In DNA, the CDR3 is TGCAGTGCTCTCCTTAACACTGAAGCTTTCTTT. It yields the protein CSALLNTEAFF.

This clonotype was counted between two and nine times. The V call is TRBV18, the J call TRBJ1-6; 7 positions match TRBD1. Germline CDR1 KGHSH, CDR2 LQKENI. Unmatched junction bases numbered 3, after V lost 3 bases and J lost 4 bases. The CDR3 has 15 residues. The CDR3 protein is CASSPGTDYNSPLHF. The CDR3 DNA reads as TGTGCCAGCTCACCCGGGACAGATTATAATTCACCCCTCCACTTT.

The chain carries TRBV20-1 and TRBJ2-1; 10 bases are a match to TRBD2. The J segment lost 7 bases and the V segment lost 2 bases, leaving 5 bases of the junction unmatched. Germline assignment: CDR1 DFQATT and CDR2 SNEGSKA (reference sequence). The CDR3 consists of 14 residues. CDR3 DNA sequence: TGCAGTGCTAGAAACTCAGCGGGGGGGAATGAGCAGTTCTTC. Encoded protein: CSARNSAGGNEQFF.